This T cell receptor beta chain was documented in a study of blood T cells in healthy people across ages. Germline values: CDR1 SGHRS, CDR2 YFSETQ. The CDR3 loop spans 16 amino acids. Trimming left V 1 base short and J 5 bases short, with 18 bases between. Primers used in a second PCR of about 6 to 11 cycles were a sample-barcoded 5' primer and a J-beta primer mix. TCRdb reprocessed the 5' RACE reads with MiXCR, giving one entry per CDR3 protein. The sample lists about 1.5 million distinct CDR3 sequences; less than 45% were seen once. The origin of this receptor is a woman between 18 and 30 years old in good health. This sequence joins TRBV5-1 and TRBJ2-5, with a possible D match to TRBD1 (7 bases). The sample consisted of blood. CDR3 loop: CASSLRGTGEVETQYF. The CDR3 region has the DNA TGCGCCAGCAGCTTGCGAGGCACAGGGGAGGTTGAGACCCAGTACTTC. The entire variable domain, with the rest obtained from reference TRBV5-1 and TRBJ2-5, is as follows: KAGVTQTPRYLIKTRGQQVTLSCSPISGHRSVSWYQQTPGQGLQFLFEYFSETQRNKGNFPGRFSGRQFSNSRSEMNVSTLELGDSALYLCASSLRGTGEVETQYFGPGTRLLVL.